The sample holds a few counts of the clone carrying this TCR beta chain. What it binds is unknown. The CDR3 extends over 13 amino acids. Germline CDR1 and CDR2: SGHVS and FQNEAQ. V lost 10 bases, J lost 6 bases, and 9 bases stayed unmatched. This entry is derived from a study of T cell repertoires in cytomegalovirus infection. Study-wide results and limits: Dominating the ex vivo response were TCR beta clonotypes that were CMV-specific and HLA-C-restricted.

TCRdb analysed the reads with MiXCR anew, one entry per CDR3 protein. The table shows approximately 200,000 distinct CDR3 sequences, with roughly 23% occurring only once. V and J are TRBV7-8 and TRBJ2-1; 7 nucleotides match TRBD2. This clonotype originated in a human donor in good health (CMV status not recorded). Some clones in this sample may be carry-over from other donors' samples. The sample was CD8+ T cells from PBMCs. This CDR3 is CAIGRGFGNEQFF. The CDR3, as DNA: TGTGCCATTGGGAGGGGCTTCGGCAATGAGCAGTTCTTC.